Listed here are 30 T cell receptor beta chains from one sample, sequenced in a study of beta chain features in type 1 diabetes. As every portion of the isolated RNA was reverse transcribed, the sequencing read expressed TCRB transcripts. Sequencing used immunoSEQ multiplex PCR; TCRdb keeps in-frame clones, though not all of them. The table includes some 150,000 clones, 40% to 55% detected once. What was sequenced was Tregs from blood. Receptors originate from a man between 18 and 35 years old in good health.

This clone was recorded only once. This rearrangement joins TRBV6-6 to TRBJ1-2; D perhaps matches TRBD1 (5 bases). This CDR3 region has 13 residues. Trimming removed 4 bases from V and 5 bases from J, with 11 bases in between. Germline V gives CDR1 MNHNY, CDR2 SVGAGI (reference sequence). CDR3 sequence reads: CASSFRTSYGYTF. The CDR3 coding sequence is TGTGCCAGCAGTTTCCGGACAAGTTATGGCTACACCTTC.

The J gene is TRBJ1-1, the V gene TRBV29-1; 7 bases are shared with TRBD1. Germline assignment: CDR1 SQVTM and CDR2 ANQGSEA. V was clipped by 5 bases and J by 3 bases; unmatched bases: 9. The CDR3 is 14 residues long. The CDR3 loop is CSVLDFRGHTEAFF. The CDR3, as DNA: TGCAGCGTTTTGGATTTTAGGGGGCACACTGAAGCTTTCTTT.

This chain uses TRBV9 with TRBJ2-1; D is uncertain. Trimming cost V 0 bases and J 4 bases, with 8 bases left between them. The CDR3 is 14 residues long. Germline V gene sequence: CDR1 SGDLS, CDR2 YYNGEE. The DNA of the CDR3 is TGTGCCAGCAGCGTAGCGATCAGTTACAATGAGCAGTTCTTC. Translating gives CASSVAISYNEQFF.

The chain carries TRBV6-1 and TRBJ2-6; D remains ambiguous. The V end was cut by 5 bases, the J end by 1 base, with 9 bases between. This CDR3 region has 15 residues. From germline, CDR1 is MNHNS and CDR2 SASEGT. The CDR3 region has the DNA TGTGCCAGCAGTCCGACGACTTCTGGGGCCAACGTCCTGACTTTC. Translating it yields CASSPTTSGANVLTF.

The rearrangement links TRBV7-2 to TRBJ2-7; D gene uncertain. Germline CDR1 and CDR2: SGHTA and FQGNSA. The ends were cut back, 5 bases at V and 2 bases at J, with 7 bases in the middle. The CDR3 is made up of 12 amino acids. The CDR3 nucleotides read TGTGCCAGCAGCACAGACACCTACGAGCAGTACTTC. The encoded protein is CASSTDTYEQYF. Variable domain in full (rest from reference TRBV7-2 and TRBJ2-7): GAGVSQSPSNKVTEKGKDVELRCDPISGHTALYWYRQSLGQGLEFLIYFQGNSAPDKSGLPSDRFSAERTGGSVSTLTIQRTQQEDSAVYLCASSTDTYEQYFGPGTRLTVT.

This chain connects TRBV9 to TRBJ2-2; tentative D call: TRBD1 (6 bases). Germline values: CDR1 SGDLS, CDR2 YYNGEE. Trimming pared 5 bases from V and 1 base from J, leaving 6 bases between. The CDR3 has 13 residues. As DNA, the CDR3 is TGTGCCAGCAGGACAGGGAACACCGGGGAGCTGTTTTTT. Protein product: CASRTGNTGELFF.

This chain joins TRBV7-3 and TRBJ2-7; TRBD2 might be the D (5 bases). The V end lost 3 bases, the J end lost 6 bases, and 12 bases lay between the germline ends. From germline, CDR1 is SGHTA and CDR2 FQGTGA. The CDR3 spans 13 residues. CDR3 loop: CASSLAPGSEQYF. The CDR3 DNA sequence: TGTGCCAGCAGCTTGGCCCCGGGGAGCGAGCAGTACTTC.

The chain employs TRBV7-8 and TRBJ2-5; no reliable D call. The J call may be incorrect, as the DNA end agrees better with TRBJ2-7. The length of the CDR3 is 14 residues. The germline gives CDR1 SGHVS, CDR2 FQNEAQ. The CDR3 DNA reads as TGTGCCAGCAGCTTAGGGCGGAGCTCCTACGAGCAGTACTTC. Protein product: CASSLGRSSYEQYF.

In this sample, this clone turned up a few times. The chain employs TRBV10-3 and TRBJ2-3; maybe TRBD1 (6 bases). Germline CDR1 ENHRY, CDR2 SYGVKD. V was pared by 3 bases and J by 4 bases, with 14 bases between. The CDR3 spans 15 residues. CDR3: CAISDYFGQSDTQYF. CDR3 coding DNA: TGTGCCATCAGTGACTACTTCGGACAGTCAGATACGCAGTATTTT.

This clone showed up just a few times. The CDR3 nucleotides read TGCGCCAGCAGCCGGGGACAGGGAAGTTCACCCCTCCACTTT. Translation: CASSRGQGSSPLHF. The V and J genes are TRBV5-1 and TRBJ1-6, with 9 bases identical to TRBD1. Looked up from germline, CDR1 is SGHRS and CDR2 is YFSETQ. The CDR3 is made up of 14 amino acids. V lost 4 bases, J lost 9 bases, and 5 bases stayed unmatched.

The table lists this clone with a count of one. The genes are TRBV4-3 and TRBJ2-6, with a weak D call TRBD1 (5 bases). The CDR3 extends over 17 amino acids. Germline CDR1 and CDR2: LGHNA and YSLEER. Trimming stripped 4 bases from V and 3 bases from J, with 16 bases between. The CDR3 coding sequence is TGCGCCAGCAGCCCCGAGGTCAGGGTAGGTGGGGCCAACGTCCTGACTTTC. It translates to CASSPEVRVGGANVLTF.

The chain recombines TRBV9 with TRBJ2-5; the D is unclear. The J call may be incorrect, as the DNA end agrees better with TRBJ2-7. This CDR3 is 15 amino acids long. CDR1 SGDLS and CDR2 YYNGEE come from the germline V gene. This CDR3 is CASSVAGDSLYEQYF. The CDR3 DNA sequence: TGTGCCAGCAGCGTAGCTGGAGATTCACTCTACGAGCAGTACTTC.

This clone was found once. The chain is built from TRBV9 and TRBJ1-1; D possibly corresponds to TRBD1 (5 bases). Trimming took 4 bases from V and 7 from J, leaving 8 bases between them. The V gene's germline CDR1 is SGDLS and CDR2 YYNGEE. The CDR3 is 11 residues long. CDR3 DNA sequence: TGTGCCAGCAGCCCGGGGGTTGAAGCTTTCTTT. This encodes CASSPGVEAFF.

In its sample, this clone was seen a few times. The chain has TRBV30 and TRBJ2-1; D gene ambiguous. Germline loops: CDR1 GTSNPN, CDR2 SVGIG (reference sequence). CDR3 length: 12 residues. V was clipped by 8 bases and J by 4 bases, with 12 bases between them. This CDR3 reads CAHGWQYNEQFF. The DNA for the CDR3 is TGTGCCCACGGGTGGCAGTACAATGAGCAGTTCTTC.

This chain links TRBV5-5 with TRBJ2-7, with D maybe TRBD1 (6 bases). The CDR3 is made up of 14 amino acids. Trimming removed 5 bases from V and 3 bases from J, with 15 bases in between. CDR1 is SGHKS and CDR2 is YYEKEE in the germline V gene (reference sequence). In DNA, the CDR3 is TGTGCCAGCAGACAAGGACAGAATCTCTACGAGCAGTACTTC. Its translation is CASRQGQNLYEQYF.

The chain uses TRBV7-2 and TRBJ2-1; 9 bases line up with TRBD2. The germline gives CDR1 SGHTA, CDR2 FQGNSA. This CDR3 spans 14 amino acids. V gave up 5 bases and J gave up 9 bases; unmatched junction bases: 8. Here the CDR3 reads CASSTFSGGLEQFF. The CDR3 region has the DNA TGTGCCAGCAGCACGTTTAGCGGGGGTCTTGAGCAGTTCTTC.

This chain connects TRBV7-8 to TRBJ2-3; D is possibly TRBD2 (5 bases). Looked up from germline, CDR1 is SGHVS and CDR2 is FQNEAQ. The CDR3 loop spans 13 amino acids. Trimming took off 4 bases at V and 3 bases at J, with 8 bases between the two ends. The CDR3 DNA follows: TGTGCCAGCAGCTCCCCGGGGACAGATACGCAGTATTTT. It codes for CASSSPGTDTQYF.

The V and J genes are TRBV7-3 and TRBJ2-2; D may be TRBD1 (6 bases). Trimming pared 3 bases from V and 4 bases from J, leaving 15 bases between. CDR3 length: 16 amino acids. The germline gives CDR1 SGHTA, CDR2 FQGTGA. CDR3 sequence reads: CASSLSRGSGTGELFF. CDR3 bases: TGTGCCAGCAGCTTGTCCAGGGGAAGTGGCACCGGGGAGCTGTTTTTT.

A few counts support this clone. The chain is built from TRBV7-9 and TRBJ1-6, with no clear D. V was shortened by 1 base and J by 0 bases, with 4 bases between the two germline ends. The CDR3 has 15 amino acids. The germline V gene encodes CDR1 SEHNR and CDR2 FQNEAQ (reference sequence). The CDR3 reads CASSLGSSYNSPLHF. The CDR3 DNA reads TGTGCCAGCAGCTTAGGCAGCTCCTATAATTCACCCCTCCACTTT.

The V call is TRBV6-6, the J call TRBJ2-3; tentative D call: TRBD2 (5 bases). Deletions cut 6 bases from V and 3 bases from J, with 19 bases between. The CDR3 spans 16 residues. Germline V lookup: CDR1 MNHNY, CDR2 SVGAGI (reference sequence). The CDR3 spells CASSNPPTTGTDTQYF. CDR3 nucleotides: TGTGCCAGCAGCAACCCCCCGACTACCGGTACAGATACGCAGTATTTT.

The chain is built from TRBV5-1 and TRBJ2-5; perhaps TRBD2 as D (6 bases). Trimming cost V 0 bases and J 1 base, with 19 bases left between them. The CDR3 consists of 18 residues. CDR1 SGHRS and CDR2 YFSETQ come from the germline V gene. The CDR3: CASSLESGRLVGQETQYF. The CDR3 nucleotides are TGCGCCAGCAGCTTGGAGTCTGGAAGACTAGTGGGCCAAGAGACCCAGTACTTC.

The chain uses TRBV10-3 and TRBJ2-7; 10 nucleotides align to TRBD2. From germline, CDR1 is ENHRY and CDR2 SYGVKD. This CDR3 is built from 14 residues. V was clipped by 5 bases and J by 1 base; unmatched bases: 2. The CDR3 here is CAISPSGGSYEQYF. DNA for the CDR3: TGTGCCATCAGTCCTAGCGGGGGTTCCTACGAGCAGTACTTC.

The V call is TRBV4-3, the J call TRBJ2-1; D unresolved. V lost 1 base and J 0 bases, leaving 19 bases between the germline ends. CDR1 and CDR2 (germline): LGHNA, YSLEER. This CDR3 has 19 amino acids. Here the CDR3 DNA reads TGCGCCAGCAGCCAAGCGTCGTTCCCCTATTTGAGCTCCTACAATGAGCAGTTCTTC. It yields the protein CASSQASFPYLSSYNEQFF.

The V call is TRBV4-2, the J call TRBJ2-7; D gene unclear. V was cut by 6 bases and J by 3 bases, with 12 bases left in between. The CDR3 has 13 amino acids. Looked up from germline, CDR1 is LGHNA and CDR2 is YNFKEQ. CDR3: CASRQAAFYEQYF. CDR3 bases: TGTGCCAGCAGGCAGGCAGCCTTCTACGAGCAGTACTTC.

This clone was seen only a few times. The chain is built from TRBV7-8 and TRBJ1-2, with D possibly being TRBD1 (5 bases). V was shortened by 1 base and J by 4 bases, with 13 bases between the two germline ends. The germline V gene has CDR1 SGHVS and CDR2 FQNEAQ. This CDR3 spans 15 amino acids. The CDR3 is CASSLEAGSAYGYTF. The CDR3 region has the DNA TGTGCCAGCAGCTTAGAAGCAGGGTCGGCCTATGGCTACACCTTC.

Concerning this clone itself: Within the sample, other DNA sequences also encode this same CDR3. The V gene is TRBV7-9, the J gene TRBJ1-5, with a tentative D call TRBD1 (5 bases). V lost 1 base to trimming and J lost 3 bases, with 7 bases between them. Germline CDR1 and CDR2: SEHNR and FQNEAQ (reference sequence). The CDR3 runs 14 residues. CDR3 sequence (DNA): TGTGCCAGCAGCTTAGGACAGACCAATCAGCCCCAGCATTTT. The encoded protein is CASSLGQTNQPQHF.

V usage is TRBV7-3 and J usage is TRBJ1-1; D gene ambiguous. The CDR3 is 14 residues long. V dropped 5 bases and J dropped 5 bases, with 15 bases sitting between them. Per the germline V gene, CDR1 is SGHTA and CDR2 is FQGTGA. DNA of the CDR3: TGTGCCAGCAGCCGGAGTGCCGGCGGGACTGAAGCTTTCTTT. Translated: CASSRSAGGTEAFF.

CDR3: CAISIQGRETQYF. CDR3 DNA sequence: TGTGCCATCAGTATACAGGGGCGAGAGACCCAGTACTTC. This chain connects TRBV10-3 to TRBJ2-5; 7 bases fit TRBD1. This CDR3 spans 13 amino acids. J lost 4 bases, V lost 5 bases, and 4 bases had no gene match. The germline gives CDR1 ENHRY, CDR2 SYGVKD.

The sample holds a few counts of this clone. The chain recombines TRBV7-2 with TRBJ1-2, with TRBD1 as a possible D gene (5 bases). Germline V gene data show CDR1 as SGHTA and CDR2 as FQGNSA. The CDR3 runs 13 residues. V was clipped by 5 bases and J by 8 bases, with 15 bases between them. The CDR3 region has the DNA TGTGCCAGCAGCCAGGGTGTCCACCAAGGCTACACCTTC. This sequence encodes CASSQGVHQGYTF.

The gene calls are TRBV11-1 and TRBJ2-5; no clear D. Germline loops: CDR1 SGHAT, CDR2 FQDESV (reference sequence). This CDR3 has 13 residues. V was shortened by 0 bases and J by 3 bases, with 5 bases between the two germline ends. CDR3 bases: TGTGCCAGCAGCTTAGCGGCAGAAGAGACCCAGTACTTC. This codes for CASSLAAEETQYF.